This TCR beta chain originates from a study of T cell changes during pregnancy in multiple sclerosis (dated by TCRdb to between 2019 and 2020). About the study as a whole: Changes in the T cell repertoire over the course of pregnancy were examined in this study in women with multiple sclerosis.

Library method: the immunoSEQ multiplex PCR assay. TCRdb obtained this table from immuneACCESS and retained in-frame rearrangements with V and J assigned. These tables miss some clones; where compared with another copy, unresolved V genes account for less than half of the shortfall, and the remainder is unexplained. A total of under 80,000 clones appear in this sample, about 95% of them only once. Approximately 0.58% of the sample belongs to the ten largest clones. In this sample, this clone turned up once. No cognate antigen has been identified for it. It has no much larger one-base neighbor in the sample; base qualities were not kept. Trimming costs V 5 bases and J 3 bases, and their ends lie 11 bases apart. The CDR3, from cysteine to phenylalanine, totals 14 residues. Kept here is only the CDR3 DNA, which spans 42 bases and is read in frame from base 1. According to the germline V gene, CDR1 reads SGHTA and CDR2 reads FQGNSA.

Sequenced material: peripheral blood, taken in the third trimester of pregnancy. This sequence originates from a female donor with multiple sclerosis, enrolled in a pregnancy study. Recombination connected TRBV7-2 to TRBJ1-5; the D gene cannot be named for sure. The bases are TGTGCCAGCAGCCTTTCGGGTATCAATCAGCCCCAGCATTTT. Its amino acids are CASSLSGINQPQHF.